Below, one T cell receptor (beta chain) is given with its context. The data are from a study of T cell changes during pregnancy in multiple sclerosis. Profiling relied on immunoSEQ multiplex PCR, and the TCRdb table lists in-frame clones only, not all of them. The table shows around 60,000 clones, with about nine tenths occurring only once. The ends lost 6 bases at V and 2 bases at J; junction bases unmatched: 2. The CDR3 is 13 amino acids. Looked up from germline, CDR1 is ENHRY and CDR2 is SYGVKD. The rearrangement links TRBV10-3 to TRBJ2-7; 9 bases fit TRBD1. The sequence came from a female donor in good health, enrolled as a control in a pregnancy study. The source was peripheral blood, collected in the second trimester of pregnancy. The CDR3 loop reads CAIRGTGTYEQYF. The CDR3 bases are TGTGCCATCAGGGGGACAGGGACCTACGAGCAGTACTTC.